The 2 T cell receptor beta chains listed next were all sequenced from one sample in a study of blood T cell repertoires in COVID-19. Assay: immunoSEQ multiplex PCR; the TCRdb copy retains only in-frame clones and omits some. The table includes fewer than 300,000 clones, around 85% detected once. Sample: PBMCs or T cells enriched from blood (not recorded which). These receptors all stem from a woman between 45 and 65 years old who had recovered from COVID-19.

The chain combines TRBV3-1 (or the pseudogene TRBV3-2) with TRBJ2-7; 9 positions match TRBD2. J was trimmed by 9 bases and V by 1 base; bases with no gene match: 7. Looked up from germline, CDR1 is LGHDT and CDR2 is YNNKEL (reference sequence). This CDR3 contains 14 residues. In DNA, the CDR3 is TGTGCCAGCAGCCAAGGCAATAGCGGGGGAAGGCAGTACTTC. Encoded protein: CASSQGNSGGRQYF.

The chain combines TRBV19 with TRBJ1-5, with 7 bases fitting TRBD1. Germline-derived CDR1 and CDR2 are LNHDA and SQIVND (reference sequence). V shed 3 bases and J 7 bases; nucleotides not matched to a gene: 9. The CDR3 runs 15 residues. Here the CDR3 DNA reads TGTGCCAGTAGTATCAGGGCAGGGGGTGGGCAGCCCCAGCATTTT. This translates into CASSIRAGGGQPQHF.